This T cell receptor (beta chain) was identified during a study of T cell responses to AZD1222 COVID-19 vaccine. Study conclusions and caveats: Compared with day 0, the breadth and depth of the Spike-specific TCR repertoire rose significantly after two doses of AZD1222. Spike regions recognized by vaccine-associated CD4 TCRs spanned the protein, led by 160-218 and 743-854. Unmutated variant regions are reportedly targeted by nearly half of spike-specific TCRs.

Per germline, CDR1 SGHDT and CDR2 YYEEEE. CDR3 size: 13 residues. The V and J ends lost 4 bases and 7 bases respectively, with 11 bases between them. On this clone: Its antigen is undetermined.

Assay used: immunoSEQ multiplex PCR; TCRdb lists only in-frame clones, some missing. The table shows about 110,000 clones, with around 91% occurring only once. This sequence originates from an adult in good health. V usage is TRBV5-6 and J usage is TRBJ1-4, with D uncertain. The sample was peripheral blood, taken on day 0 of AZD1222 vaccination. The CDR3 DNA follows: TGTGCCAGCAGCCCGGGCGTCACTGAAAAACTGTTTTTT. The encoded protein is CASSPGVTEKLFF.